The 31 T cell receptor beta chains below all came from one sample that was sequenced in a study of blood T cell repertoires in COVID-19. Clones were read by immunoSEQ multiplex PCR, and TCRdb kept only the in-frame ones, dropping some. The repertoire holds around 200,000 clones, with 80% to 90% as singletons. The sequenced material came from peripheral blood. The receptors shown here come from a woman older than 75 with active or convalescent COVID-19.

The V gene is TRBV6-2 or TRBV6-3, the J gene TRBJ1-5; D call uncertain. The V end was cut by 2 bases, the J end by 0 bases, with 8 bases between. This CDR3 has 15 amino acids. CDR1 and CDR2 (germline): MNHEY, SVGEGT. CDR3 in amino acids: CASSYNPFSNQPQHF. For the CDR3, the DNA is TGTGCCAGCAGTTACAATCCGTTTAGCAATCAGCCCCAGCATTTT.

The chain joins TRBV27 to TRBJ1-5; no clear D gene. The V end lost 5 bases, the J end lost 0 bases, and 14 bases lay between the germline ends. The CDR3 runs to 16 residues. Germline V lookup: CDR1 MNHEY, CDR2 SMNVEV (reference sequence). CDR3 loop: CASSPGRGLSNQPQHF. For the CDR3, the DNA is TGTGCCAGCAGTCCGGGGAGAGGCCTTAGCAATCAGCCCCAGCATTTT.

The chain joins TRBV21-1 to TRBJ1-2; the table's D gene call, TRBD1, was not cross checked with the DNA. TRBV21-1 is shown as a pseudogene. CDR3 length equals 16 residues. CDR3 DNA: TGTGCCAGCAGCAAAGATCGAGGGACAGGAGCTTATGGCTACACCTTC. This encodes CASSKDRGTGAYGYTF.

V usage is TRBV2 and J usage is TRBJ1-2, with a weak D call TRBD1 (6 bases). The V end was cut by 6 bases, the J end by 4 bases, with 9 bases between. The CDR3 runs 12 residues. CDR1 is SNHLY, CDR2 FYNNEI, per germline. As DNA, the CDR3 is TGTGCCAGCAGGTTGGACAGCTATGGCTACACCTTC. As protein: CASRLDSYGYTF.

The chain is built from TRBV28 and TRBJ2-3; possible D gene TRBD2, 6 bases. Trimming stripped 3 bases from V and 3 bases from J, with 13 bases between. This CDR3 contains 15 residues. Looked up from germline, CDR1 is MDHEN and CDR2 is SYDVKM. In DNA form, the CDR3 reads TGTGCCAGCAGTTTCATGGGAGGAAGGACAGATACGCAGTATTTT. Its translation is CASSFMGGRTDTQYF.

CDR3 DNA sequence: TGTGCCAGCTCAACGGGACAGGGGAACTACGAGCAGTACTTC. Amino acid sequence: CASSTGQGNYEQYF. V is TRBV18 and J is TRBJ2-7; 10 positions agree with TRBD1. Germline V CDR1 and CDR2: KGHSH, LQKENI. The CDR3 length is 14 residues. J was trimmed by 3 bases and V by 5 bases; bases with no gene match: 4.

V is TRBV3-1 (or the pseudogene TRBV3-2) and J is TRBJ2-1; 9 bases align to TRBD1. The J segment lost 7 bases and the V segment lost 4 bases, leaving 14 bases of the junction unmatched. Germline CDR1 LGHDT, CDR2 YNNKEL (reference sequence). The CDR3 contains 17 residues. CDR3 sequence: CASSRRPPGQGGNEQFF. The CDR3 DNA reads TGTGCCAGCAGCCGACGTCCCCCGGGACAGGGTGGGAATGAGCAGTTCTTC.

J is TRBJ1-2 and V is TRBV18; D remains unclear. This CDR3 has 14 amino acids. V lost 3 bases, J lost 8 bases, and 16 bases lay in between. Per germline, CDR1 KGHSH and CDR2 LQKENI. The CDR3 nucleotides read TGTGCCAGCTCACCCTCGGGAGGGAGCGGCGGCTACACCTTC. Protein product: CASSPSGGSGGYTF.

This clone was seen just once. This chain uses TRBV5-1 with TRBJ1-1; 7 bases fit TRBD1. Trimming removed 3 bases from V and 2 bases from J; junction bases left unmatched: 1. The CDR3 runs to 13 residues. Germline V gene lookup returns CDR1 SGHRS and CDR2 YFSETQ. The CDR3 reads CASSWDRNTEAFF. CDR3 in DNA: TGCGCCAGCAGCTGGGACAGAAACACTGAAGCTTTCTTT.

This clone was detected once. The CDR3 spells CASSVETSGRLVTGELFF. CDR3 coding DNA: TGTGCCAGCAGCGTAGAGACTAGCGGGAGACTGGTGACCGGGGAGCTGTTTTTT. The J gene is TRBJ2-2, the V gene TRBV9; 12 nucleotides line up with TRBD2. The CDR3 is 18 amino acids. The germline CDR1 and CDR2 sequences are SGDLS and YYNGEE. The V segment lost 0 bases and the J segment 5 bases; nucleotides outside the gene matches: 8.

V and J are TRBV2 and TRBJ2-1; 8 bases are shared with TRBD2. CDR1 and CDR2 (germline): SNHLY, FYNNEI. The CDR3 length is 16 residues. V shed 3 bases, J shed 4 bases, and the junction held 8 bases outside the gene matches. In DNA, the CDR3 is TGTGCCAGCAGTGATTATCGGGTAGCGGGGTACAATGAGCAGTTCTTC. Amino acid sequence: CASSDYRVAGYNEQFF.

The genes are TRBV11-3 and TRBJ2-2; TRBD1 matches at 8 bases. Germline assignment: CDR1 SGHNT and CDR2 YENEEA. V gave up 5 bases and J gave up 4 bases; unmatched junction bases: 9. The CDR3 contains 16 residues. CDR3 sequence (DNA): TGTGCCAGCAGCACGAAGACAGGGGTGGGCACCGGGGAGCTGTTTTTT. Translation: CASSTKTGVGTGELFF.

This chain connects TRBV19 to TRBJ1-5; D not certain. V lost 3 bases and J 5 bases, leaving 14 bases between the germline ends. Germline V gives CDR1 LNHDA, CDR2 SQIVND (reference sequence). The CDR3 covers 15 residues. The CDR3 sequence: CASSIRDQGDQPQHF. The CDR3 nucleotides are TGTGCCAGTAGTATCCGGGATCAAGGCGATCAGCCCCAGCATTTT.

The chain has TRBV6-5 and TRBJ1-2; TRBD1 is a possible D gene (6 bases). The CDR3 has 14 residues. CDR1 is MNHEY and CDR2 is SVGAGI in the germline V gene. The ends were cut back, 2 bases at V and 4 bases at J, with 11 bases in the middle. The CDR3 loop is CASSYGGMGYGYTF. CDR3 in DNA: TGTGCCAGCAGTTACGGGGGCATGGGCTATGGCTACACCTTC.

V is TRBV10-3 and J is TRBJ2-7; D might be TRBD1 (6 bases). The V gene lost 7 bases and the J gene lost 0 bases, with 19 bases spanning the gap. Per the germline V gene, CDR1 is ENHRY and CDR2 is SYGVKD. The CDR3 sequence is 16 residues long. The CDR3: CAIKGGLGPLSYEQYF. CDR3 nucleotide sequence: TGTGCCATCAAAGGGGGTTTGGGCCCTCTCTCCTACGAGCAGTACTTC.

The rearrangement joins TRBV20-1 to TRBJ1-2; a possible D gene is TRBD1 (6 bases). This CDR3 region has 11 residues. Germline loops: CDR1 DFQATT, CDR2 SNEGSKA (reference sequence). The CDR3 spells CRAQGSPGYTF. CDR3 nucleotide sequence: TGCAGAGCTCAGGGGTCTCCCGGCTACACCTTC.

The genes are TRBV28 and TRBJ1-5, with 9 bases fitting TRBD1. V trimming: 2 bases; J trimming: 4 bases; junction bases outside the gene matches: 6. This CDR3 comprises 16 residues. The germline V gene encodes CDR1 MDHEN and CDR2 SYDVKM. In nucleotides, the CDR3 is TGTGCCAGCAGTTTAACCGGACAGGGGCGAAATCAGCCCCAGCATTTT. Translated, it gives CASSLTGQGRNQPQHF.

The rearrangement joins TRBV7-9 to TRBJ2-4; 7 bases are a match to TRBD2. CDR1 SEHNR and CDR2 FQNEAQ come from the germline V gene (reference sequence). The CDR3 runs to 19 residues. J gave up 1 base and V 1 base, and 13 bases lay outside the gene matches. CDR3 in amino acids: CASSLEASGTSRAKNIQYF. In DNA, the CDR3 is TGTGCCAGCAGCTTAGAGGCTAGCGGAACCTCGCGGGCCAAAAACATTCAGTACTTC.

The rearrangement links TRBV2 to TRBJ2-1, with a possible D match to TRBD2 (6 bases). Between the trimmed V and J ends, which lost 6 bases and 6 bases, there was a span of 15 bases. Germline-derived CDR1 and CDR2 are SNHLY and FYNNEI. The CDR3 is made up of 14 amino acids. CDR3 bases: TGTGCCAGCAGGGCCGGAGGGACCAGCAATGAGCAGTTCTTC. Its translation is CASRAGGTSNEQFF.

V and J are TRBV18 and TRBJ1-5, with D maybe TRBD1 (6 bases). The V and J ends lost 0 bases and 2 bases respectively, with 14 bases between them. CDR3 length equals 17 residues. CDR1 and CDR2 (germline): KGHSH, LQKENI. The CDR3: CASSPPTGTTRNQPQHF. As DNA, the CDR3 is TGTGCCAGCTCACCACCGACGGGGACAACTCGCAATCAGCCCCAGCATTTT.

The V call is TRBV5-1, the J call TRBJ1-1; D might be TRBD1 (5 bases). Between the trimmed V and J ends, which lost 4 bases and 3 bases, there was a span of 13 bases. CDR1 and CDR2 (germline): SGHRS, YFSETQ. The CDR3 extends over 14 amino acids. CDR3 nucleotide sequence: TGCGCCAGCAGCCCCCTCGGCAGGGACACTGAAGCTTTCTTT. Translation: CASSPLGRDTEAFF.

The gene calls are TRBV6-6 and TRBJ2-2, with D tentatively TRBD2 (5 bases). The germline V gene encodes CDR1 MNHNY and CDR2 SVGAGI (reference sequence). The CDR3 loop spans 16 amino acids. V was clipped by 4 bases and J by 4 bases, with 16 bases between them. This CDR3 is CASSSRREIGTGELFF. CDR3 DNA sequence: TGTGCCAGCAGTTCCCGCCGGGAAATCGGCACCGGGGAGCTGTTTTTT.

The V gene is TRBV7-9, the J gene TRBJ1-1; 10 bases are shared with TRBD1. Trimming took 5 bases from V and 5 from J; bases not matched to a gene: 5. The CDR3 totals 14 residues. Germline V gene lookup returns CDR1 SEHNR and CDR2 FQNEAQ (reference sequence). The CDR3 region is CASSPGQGETEAFF. As DNA, the CDR3 is TGTGCCAGCAGCCCTGGACAGGGGGAGACTGAAGCTTTCTTT.

J is TRBJ1-1 and V is TRBV3-1 (or the pseudogene TRBV3-2); TRBD1 agrees at 9 bases. Trimming at V came to 5 bases and at J to 10 bases, leaving 11 bases not matched to a gene. CDR1 and CDR2 (germline): LGHDT, YNNKEL (reference sequence). This CDR3 is 14 amino acids long. CDR3 amino acids: CASSGQGRSLGAFF. The CDR3 nucleotides are TGTGCCAGCAGCGGACAGGGGAGGAGCCTAGGAGCTTTCTTT.

This chain joins TRBV18 and TRBJ2-7; 7 bases are shared with TRBD1. CDR1 KGHSH and CDR2 LQKENI come from the germline V gene. The CDR3 has 14 amino acids. Trimming removed 3 bases from V and 3 bases from J; junction bases left unmatched: 5. Here the CDR3 DNA reads TGTGCCAGCTCACCGGCAGGGGGTGGCTACGAGCAGTACTTC. This codes for CASSPAGGGYEQYF. Supplemented by reference TRBV18 and TRBJ2-7, the full variable domain reads NAGVMQNPRHLVRRRGQEARLRCSPMKGHSHVYWYRQLPEEGLKFMVYLQKENIIDESGMPKERFSAEFPKEGPSILRIQQVVRGDSAAYFCASSPAGGGYEQYFGPGTRLTVT.

V is TRBV5-4 and J is TRBJ1-4; possibly TRBD1 for D (5 bases). CDR1 and CDR2 (germline): SGHNT, YYREEE (reference sequence). V was clipped by 3 bases and J by 0 bases, with 9 bases between them. The CDR3 is 15 amino acids. CDR3 residues: CASSSSTATNEKLFF. In nucleotides, the CDR3 is TGTGCCAGCAGCTCATCGACAGCAACTAATGAAAAACTGTTTTTT.

The chain joins TRBV5-4 to TRBJ1-1; D remains unclear. Germline V lookup: CDR1 SGHNT, CDR2 YYREEE (reference sequence). V gave up 4 bases and J gave up 5 bases, with 12 bases separating them. The CDR3 consists of 13 residues. CDR3 DNA sequence: TGTGCCAGCAGCCCCCGGGCGGGGACTGAAGCTTTCTTT. This sequence encodes CASSPRAGTEAFF.

This clone was seen a single time. The chain has TRBV6-2 or TRBV6-3 and TRBJ2-1, with TRBD2 matching over 7 bases. The ends lost 0 bases at V and 7 bases at J; junction bases unmatched: 18. The CDR3 loop spans 19 amino acids. CDR1 and CDR2 (germline): MNHEY, SVGEGT. This CDR3 is CASSYSLYRGRADSNEQFF. The CDR3 DNA reads as TGTGCCAGCAGTTACTCATTATATCGAGGGAGGGCCGATTCGAATGAGCAGTTCTTC.

The CDR3 DNA reads as TGTGCCAGCAGTTCGACAGGGGATAAGCAGTTCTTC. Its translation is CASSSTGDKQFF. V gene TRBV12-3 or TRBV12-4 combines with J gene TRBJ2-1, with 8 nucleotides matching TRBD1. The CDR3 extends over 12 amino acids. The trim removed 4 bases at V and 11 bases at J, leaving 4 bases unmatched.

This clone has a single count. The chain carries TRBV9 and TRBJ2-3; a weak D match, TRBD2 (6 bases). CDR3 length: 15 amino acids. Germline CDR1 is SGDLS and CDR2 is YYNGEE. V gave up 4 bases and J gave up 2 bases, with 14 bases separating them. The CDR3 DNA reads TGTGCCAGCAGCCCTACGGACTACCACACAGATACGCAGTATTTT. Translating gives CASSPTDYHTDTQYF.

CDR3 DNA: TGTGCCAGCAGCTTAGTGTCAGGATCTGGGGCCAACGTCCTGACTTTC. Its translation: CASSLVSGSGANVLTF. The J gene is TRBJ2-6, the V gene TRBV7-9; no reliable D call. The germline gives CDR1 SEHNR, CDR2 FQNEAQ (reference sequence). This CDR3 spans 16 amino acids. Trimming left V 1 base short and J 1 base short, with 8 bases between.